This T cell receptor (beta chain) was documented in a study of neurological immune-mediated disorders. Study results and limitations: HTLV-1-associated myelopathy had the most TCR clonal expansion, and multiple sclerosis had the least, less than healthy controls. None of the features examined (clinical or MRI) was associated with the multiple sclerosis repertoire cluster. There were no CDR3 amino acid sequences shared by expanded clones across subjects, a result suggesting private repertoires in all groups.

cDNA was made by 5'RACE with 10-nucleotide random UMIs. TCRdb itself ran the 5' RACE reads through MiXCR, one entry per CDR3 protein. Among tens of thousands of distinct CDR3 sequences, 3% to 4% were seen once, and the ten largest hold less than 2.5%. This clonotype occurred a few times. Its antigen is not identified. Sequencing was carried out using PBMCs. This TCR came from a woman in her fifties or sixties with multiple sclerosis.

The CDR3 nucleotides are TGTGCCAGCAGCTTCCAGCGGGGGGACTACGAGCAGTACTTC. It codes for CASSFQRGDYEQYF. The J gene is TRBJ2-7, the V gene TRBV7-2; TRBD2 aligns across 9 bases. This CDR3 is built from 14 residues. The germline CDR1 and CDR2 sequences are SGHTA and FQGNSA. Trimming took 3 bases from V and 3 from J; bases not matched to a gene: 3.